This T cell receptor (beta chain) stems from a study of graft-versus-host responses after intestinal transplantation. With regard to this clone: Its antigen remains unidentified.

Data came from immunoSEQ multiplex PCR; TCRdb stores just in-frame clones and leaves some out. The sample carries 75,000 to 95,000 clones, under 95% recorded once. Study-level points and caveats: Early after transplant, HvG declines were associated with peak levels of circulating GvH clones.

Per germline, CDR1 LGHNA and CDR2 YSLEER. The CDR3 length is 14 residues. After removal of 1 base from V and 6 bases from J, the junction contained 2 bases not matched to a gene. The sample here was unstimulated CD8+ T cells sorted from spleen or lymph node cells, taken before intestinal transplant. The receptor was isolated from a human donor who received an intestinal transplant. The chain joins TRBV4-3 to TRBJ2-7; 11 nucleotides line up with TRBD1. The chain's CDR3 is CASSQGTGGFEQYF. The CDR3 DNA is TGCGCCAGCAGCCAAGGGACAGGGGGCTTCGAGCAGTACTTC.